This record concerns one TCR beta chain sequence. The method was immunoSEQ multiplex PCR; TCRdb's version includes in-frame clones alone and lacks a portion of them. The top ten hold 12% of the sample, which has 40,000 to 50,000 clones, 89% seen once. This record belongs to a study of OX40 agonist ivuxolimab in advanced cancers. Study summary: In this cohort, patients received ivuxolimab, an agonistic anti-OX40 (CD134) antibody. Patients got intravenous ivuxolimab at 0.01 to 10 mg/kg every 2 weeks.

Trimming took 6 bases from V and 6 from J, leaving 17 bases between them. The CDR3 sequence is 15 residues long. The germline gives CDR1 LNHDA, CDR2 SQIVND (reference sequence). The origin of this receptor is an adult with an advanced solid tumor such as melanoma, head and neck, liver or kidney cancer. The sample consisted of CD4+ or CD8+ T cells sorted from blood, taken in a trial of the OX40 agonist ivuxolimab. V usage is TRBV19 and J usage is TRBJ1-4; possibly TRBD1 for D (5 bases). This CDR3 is CASRREGALDEKLFF. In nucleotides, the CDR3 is TGTGCCAGTAGGCGCGAAGGGGCGCTGGATGAAAAACTGTTTTTT.